The 20 T cell receptor beta chains given below trace back to one sample, sequenced in a study of blood T cell repertoires in COVID-19. The repertoire was sequenced with immunoSEQ multiplex PCR; TCRdb's copy has only in-frame clones and lacks some. The table includes 250,000 or so clones, more than 70% detected once. Sequencing was carried out using peripheral blood. The receptors were sampled from a woman in her twenties or thirties with COVID-19, enrolled during active disease.

V is TRBV6-5 and J is TRBJ1-1; 10 bases are a match to TRBD1. This CDR3 contains 15 residues. Germline CDR1 MNHEY, CDR2 SVGAGI. Losses at the gene ends were 6 bases for V and 4 bases for J; bases not matched to a gene: 8. The CDR3 is CASRDTGTGVTEAFF. CDR3 coding DNA: TGTGCCAGCAGGGACACCGGGACAGGGGTCACTGAAGCTTTCTTT.

This chain uses TRBV24-1 with TRBJ2-3; 8 bases are shared with TRBD1. This CDR3 has 15 residues. The V and J ends lost 2 bases and 4 bases, in that order; junction bases with no gene match: 4. The germline V gene encodes CDR1 KGHDR and CDR2 SFDVKD. The CDR3 loop reads CATSDSGTGADTQYF. The CDR3 DNA follows: TGTGCCACCAGTGATTCCGGGACAGGTGCAGATACGCAGTATTTT.

V and J are TRBV19 and TRBJ2-1; TRBD1 matches at 12 bases. J lost 8 bases, V lost 0 bases, and 2 bases had no gene match. The CDR3 sequence is 15 residues long. Germline V lookup: CDR1 LNHDA, CDR2 SQIVND (reference sequence). The CDR3 DNA sequence: TGTGCCAGTAGTATAGATGGGACAGGGGGCTATGAGCAGTTCTTC. As protein: CASSIDGTGGYEQFF.

The rearrangement joins TRBV19 to TRBJ1-5; D is ambiguous. The CDR3 is made up of 14 amino acids. Looked up from germline, CDR1 is LNHDA and CDR2 is SQIVND (reference sequence). V lost 10 bases and J lost 4, with 17 bases in between. Written as DNA, the CDR3 is TGTGCCACCCATACGAGGGCAACTAATCAGCCCCAGCATTTT. Amino acid sequence: CATHTRATNQPQHF.

The chain employs TRBV21-1 and TRBJ2-1; the DNA was not compared with TRBD1, the D call given in the table. TRBV21-1 is annotated as a pseudogene. CDR3 length: 16 amino acids. The CDR3 protein is CASSKMSGQAYNEQFF. The CDR3 DNA reads TGTGCCAGCAGCAAAATGTCGGGACAGGCCTACAATGAGCAGTTCTTC.

Here the CDR3 reads CASSQDQGAGNTIYF. The CDR3 nucleotides are TGTGCCAGCAGCCAAGATCAGGGGGCGGGAAACACCATATATTTT. This chain joins TRBV3-1 (or the pseudogene TRBV3-2) and TRBJ1-3, with 8 nucleotides matching TRBD1. The CDR3 contains 15 residues. From germline, CDR1 is LGHDT and CDR2 YNNKEL (reference sequence). With 0 bases clipped from V and 4 bases from J, the junction kept 2 bases outside the gene matches.

This chain links TRBV18 with TRBJ1-4; no reliable D call. Germline lookup yields CDR1 KGHSH and CDR2 LQKENI. CDR3 length equals 17 residues. With 4 bases removed from V and 0 bases from J, the gap between germline ends came to 15 bases. The CDR3 nucleotides are TGTGCCAGCTCACGCCCACGAATAGTTGCAACTAATGAAAAACTGTTTTTT. Amino acids: CASSRPRIVATNEKLFF.

The chain employs TRBV2 and TRBJ2-7; 7 positions match TRBD2. This CDR3 has 13 residues. The V gene end was trimmed by 6 bases and the J gene end by 3 bases; junction bases not matched to a gene: 5. In germline, CDR1 is SNHLY, CDR2 FYNNEI. CDR3 sequence (DNA): TGTGCCAGCAGAGGGGAGGGTTTCTACGAGCAGTACTTC. As protein: CASRGEGFYEQYF.

V usage is TRBV18 and J usage is TRBJ1-1; no reliable D call. Trimming took off 6 bases at V and 2 bases at J, with 19 bases between the two ends. This CDR3 contains 16 residues. CDR1 KGHSH and CDR2 LQKENI come from the germline V gene. CDR3 loop: CASSYGPPGLNTEAFF. In DNA form, the CDR3 reads TGTGCCAGCTCGTATGGGCCGCCGGGATTAAACACTGAAGCTTTCTTT. Full variable domain (missing parts from reference TRBV18 and TRBJ1-1): NAGVMQNPRHLVRRRGQEARLRCSPMKGHSHVYWYRQLPEEGLKFMVYLQKENIIDESGMPKERFSAEFPKEGPSILRIQQVVRGDSAAYFCASSYGPPGLNTEAFFGQGTRLTVV.

There are a few counts of this clone. This sequence joins TRBV4-3 and TRBJ2-3; tentative D call: TRBD2 (6 bases). The ends were cut back, 0 bases at V and 1 base at J, with 11 bases in the middle. The length of the CDR3 is 16 residues. Germline assignment: CDR1 LGHNA and CDR2 YSLEER. The CDR3 region is CASSQELGGGTDTQYF. CDR3 in DNA: TGCGCCAGCAGCCAAGAACTCGGAGGGGGCACAGATACGCAGTATTTT.

This clone came up a few times. The chain links TRBV4-3 to TRBJ1-5; a weak D match, TRBD1 (5 bases). The germline V gene encodes CDR1 LGHNA and CDR2 YSLEER. Trimming left V 3 bases short and J 0 bases short, with 24 bases between. The CDR3 consists of 20 residues. CDR3 loop: CASSQGLSGAGGYSNQPQHF. The CDR3 DNA sequence: TGCGCCAGCAGCCAGGGGCTTTCGGGAGCCGGGGGATATAGCAATCAGCCCCAGCATTTT.

The J gene is TRBJ2-7, the V gene TRBV4-3; TRBD1 aligns across 12 bases. The length of the CDR3 is 15 residues. The germline CDR1 and CDR2 sequences are LGHNA and YSLEER. The V segment lost 6 bases and the J segment 2 bases; nucleotides outside the gene matches: 5. CDR3 nucleotide sequence: TGCGCCAGCAGACCCGGGACAGGGGGCGCCTACGAGCAGTACTTC. As protein: CASRPGTGGAYEQYF.

This chain links TRBV12-5 with TRBJ1-1; tentatively, D is TRBD1 (6 bases). The CDR3 consists of 19 residues. Trimming cost V 7 bases and J 2 bases, with 29 bases left between them. The germline V gene has CDR1 LGHNT and CDR2 FRNRAP. CDR3 coding DNA: TGTGCTAGTGTCCTTGGCCCCAAAATGGAGACAGGCCCAAACACTGAAGCTTTCTTT. It codes for CASVLGPKMETGPNTEAFF.

The CDR3 DNA is TGTGCCAGCAGCTCCTTGACAGGGCGGAAAGGACCCCTCCACTTT. This gives the protein CASSSLTGRKGPLHF. This chain links TRBV11-2 with TRBJ1-6; the match to TRBD1 covers 7 bases. V lost 4 bases to trimming and J lost 12 bases; unmatched junction nucleotides: 12. From germline, CDR1 is SGHAT and CDR2 FQNNGV. The CDR3 loop spans 15 amino acids.

The chain uses TRBV7-9 and TRBJ2-1; D may be TRBD1 (6 bases). Trimming cost V 5 bases and J 7 bases, with 18 bases left between them. This CDR3 is 15 amino acids long. From germline, CDR1 is SEHNR and CDR2 FQNEAQ (reference sequence). CDR3 amino acids: CASSPQGSPLNEQFF. In DNA form, the CDR3 reads TGTGCCAGCAGCCCCCAGGGGTCCCCTTTGAATGAGCAGTTCTTC. The whole variable domain, filled in from reference TRBV7-9 and TRBJ2-1, reads DTGVSQNPRHKITKRGQNVTFRCDPISEHNRLYWYRQTLGQGPEFLTYFQNEAQLEKSRLLSDRFSAERPKGSFSTLEIQRTEQGDSAMYLCASSPQGSPLNEQFFGPGTRLTVL.

This clone appeared a few times. The genes are TRBV19 and TRBJ1-3; a weak D match, TRBD1 (5 bases). Germline assignment: CDR1 LNHDA and CDR2 SQIVND (reference sequence). The CDR3 loop spans 17 amino acids. V was shortened by 3 bases and J by 0 bases, with 15 bases between the two germline ends. The CDR3 loop reads CASSMGSQGLSGNTIYF. In DNA form, the CDR3 reads TGTGCCAGTAGTATGGGCTCCCAGGGACTCTCTGGAAACACCATATATTTT.

The CDR3: CASSTSSGANVLTF. The CDR3 coding sequence is TGTGCCAGCAGTACAAGCTCTGGGGCCAACGTCCTGACTTTC. This chain connects TRBV6-6 to TRBJ2-6; D is ambiguous. The V end was cut by 5 bases, the J end by 0 bases, with 5 bases between. CDR1 is MNHNY, CDR2 SVGAGI, per germline (reference sequence). CDR3 length equals 14 residues.

This clone showed up just once. The V call is TRBV7-2, the J call TRBJ2-3; 7 nucleotides agree with TRBD1. V shed 2 bases, J shed 0 bases, and the junction held 2 bases outside the gene matches. CDR3 length equals 15 residues. Germline V lookup: CDR1 SGHTA, CDR2 FQGNSA. The chain's CDR3 is CASSLRTGSTDTQYF. CDR3 in DNA: TGTGCCAGCAGCTTACGGACAGGTAGCACAGATACGCAGTATTTT.

This clone has just one count. The chain employs TRBV3-1 (or the pseudogene TRBV3-2) and TRBJ2-7; 9 nucleotides line up with TRBD1. With 4 bases clipped from V and 6 bases from J, the junction kept 7 bases outside the gene matches. This CDR3 is 14 amino acids long. Germline V gene lookup returns CDR1 LGHDT and CDR2 YNNKEL (reference sequence). The CDR3 sequence is CASSPGQGGSEQYF. In nucleotides, the CDR3 is TGTGCCAGCAGCCCGGGACAGGGAGGGAGCGAGCAGTACTTC.

This chain connects TRBV30 to TRBJ1-2; no firm D call. The V gene lost 2 bases and the J gene lost 0 bases, with 13 bases spanning the gap. This CDR3 is 15 amino acids long. Germline CDR1 and CDR2: GTSNPN and SVGIG (reference sequence). The CDR3 protein is CAWSISGGTNYGYTF. The CDR3 bases are TGTGCCTGGAGTATAAGTGGAGGGACTAACTATGGCTACACCTTC.